The 7 T cell receptor beta chains below come from one sample, sequenced in a study of HIV-infected patients and healthy controls. All unsorted peripheral T cells were captured because whole blood was used without fractionation. cDNA was made from approximately 0.55 ug RNA using alpha and beta constant primers. Using multiplexing indices, alpha and beta chain libraries were generated apart by chain-specific third strand synthesis. A single record per CDR3 protein comes from TCRdb applying MiXCR to the 5' RACE reads. The sample consists of about 7,800 distinct CDR3 sequences, roughly 6% of them appearing once. Sequences were derived from blood, sampled before antiretroviral therapy. The origin of the receptors is an adult with HIV infection.

This clonotype was seen at least ten times. The chain couples TRBV12-3 or TRBV12-4 to TRBJ1-2; no clear D gene. Deletions cut 8 bases from V and 7 bases from J, with 20 bases between. This CDR3 is built from 14 residues. The CDR3 reads CASEASSQGRGYTF. DNA for the CDR3: TGTGCCAGCGAGGCTTCGAGCCAAGGCCGTGGCTACACCTTC.

The chain recombines TRBV19 with TRBJ2-3; 8 bases fit TRBD1. J gave up 1 base and V 10 bases, and 10 bases lay outside the gene matches. This CDR3 has 15 residues. Germline V gene sequence: CDR1 LNHDA, CDR2 SQIVND (reference sequence). The CDR3 coding sequence is TGTGCCACCTCGGACAGGGAGCATGGCACAGATACGCAGTATTTT. As protein: CATSDREHGTDTQYF.

The rearrangement uses TRBV12-3 or TRBV12-4 and TRBJ1-2; D gene uncertain. The length of the CDR3 is 14 residues. Deletions cut 4 bases from V and 4 bases from J, with 13 bases between. CDR3 in amino acids: CASSYSGFSYGYTF. The DNA of the CDR3 is TGTGCCAGCAGTTATTCCGGGTTTTCCTATGGCTACACCTTC.

At least ten counts were recorded for this clonotype. V usage is TRBV7-3 and J usage is TRBJ2-7; a weak D match, TRBD2 (6 bases). The CDR3 length is 12 residues. The germline V gene has CDR1 SGHTA and CDR2 FQGTGA. V was pared by 4 bases and J by 6 bases, with 10 bases between. CDR3 coding DNA: TGTGCCAGCAGCTACCCCGGGGGCGAGCAGTACTTC. It translates to CASSYPGGEQYF. The full variable domain, its missing parts supplied by reference TRBV7-3 and TRBJ2-7, is GAGVSQTPSNKVTEKGKYVELRCDPISGHTALYWYRQSLGQGPEFLIYFQGTGAADDSGLPNDRFFAVRPEGSVSTLKIQRTERGDSAVYLCASSYPGGEQYFGPGTRLTVT.

This clonotype was counted between two and nine times. V and J are TRBV5-4 and TRBJ2-3; TRBD2 might be the D (5 bases). The CDR3 extends over 14 amino acids. The V gene's germline CDR1 is SGHNT and CDR2 YYREEE (reference sequence). Trimming took off 1 base at V and 7 bases at J, with 13 bases between the two ends. CDR3 loop: CASSLRAATHTQYF. The DNA of the CDR3 is TGTGCCAGCAGCTTGAGAGCGGCCACTCATACGCAGTATTTT. Based on the CDR3 plus reference TRBV5-4 and TRBJ2-3, the full variable domain is ETGVTQSPTHLIKTRGQQVTLRCSSQSGHNTVSWYQQALGQGPQFIFQYYREEENGRGNFPPRFSGLQFPNYSSELNVNALELDDSALYLCASSLRAATHTQYFGPGTRLTVL.

The sample holds many counts of this clonotype. The rearrangement links TRBV20-1 to TRBJ2-1; either TRBD1 or TRBD2 may fit D (5 bases each). The germline CDR1 and CDR2 sequences are DFQATT and SNEGSKA (reference sequence). The CDR3 is 12 amino acids. Deletions cut 6 bases from V and 1 base from J, with 7 bases between. The CDR3 here is CSAWGSYNEQFF. The CDR3 coding sequence is TGCAGTGCATGGGGGTCCTACAATGAGCAGTTCTTC.

This clonotype rates as medium-sized (0.01 to 0.1%). The CDR3 bases are TGCGCCAGCAGCCAAGACAGGGTCACAGATACGCAGTATTTT. Residues: CASSQDRVTDTQYF. This chain links TRBV4-3 with TRBJ2-3; perhaps TRBD1 as D (5 bases). Trimming pared 0 bases from V and 2 bases from J, leaving 6 bases between. CDR1 is LGHNA and CDR2 is YSLEER in the germline V gene. This CDR3 region has 14 residues.